The T cell receptor beta chain under discussion was sequenced for a study of Ad26.COV2.S vaccination and SARS-CoV-2 variants. Overall study context: Ad26.COV2.S shots went into the muscle once or twice, 56 days apart. Study-wide findings and caveats: Possible underestimation of total T cell responses by the TCR breadth and depth analyses was noted. Vaccine and placebo recipients had similar non-spike TCR breadth.

The CDR3 consists of 14 residues. Of note for this clone: Its antigen is as yet unknown.

Profiled with immunoSEQ multiplex PCR; TCRdb holds only in-frame clones, not every one. The sample records about 680,000 clones, 89% being singletons. The treatment was: some 20 received Ad26.COV2.S at low or high dose, single or two shots; about 5 received placebo; per-sample allocation not given. Sampling took place 63 days after the first vaccine or placebo injection. At a Boston site, the person donating was an adult of 18-55 years. The V gene is TRBV21-1, the J gene TRBJ1-5. TRBV21-1 is noted as a pseudogene. This specimen was peripheral blood, taken in a trial of Ad26.COV2.S vaccine versus placebo. The sequence was collected from a person aged 18 to 65 who received the Ad26.COV2.S COVID-19 vaccine or a placebo. CDR3 in DNA: TGTGCCAGCAGCGGTCAGCTACGCCGTCAGCCCCAGCATTTT. This codes for CASSGQLRRQPQHF.